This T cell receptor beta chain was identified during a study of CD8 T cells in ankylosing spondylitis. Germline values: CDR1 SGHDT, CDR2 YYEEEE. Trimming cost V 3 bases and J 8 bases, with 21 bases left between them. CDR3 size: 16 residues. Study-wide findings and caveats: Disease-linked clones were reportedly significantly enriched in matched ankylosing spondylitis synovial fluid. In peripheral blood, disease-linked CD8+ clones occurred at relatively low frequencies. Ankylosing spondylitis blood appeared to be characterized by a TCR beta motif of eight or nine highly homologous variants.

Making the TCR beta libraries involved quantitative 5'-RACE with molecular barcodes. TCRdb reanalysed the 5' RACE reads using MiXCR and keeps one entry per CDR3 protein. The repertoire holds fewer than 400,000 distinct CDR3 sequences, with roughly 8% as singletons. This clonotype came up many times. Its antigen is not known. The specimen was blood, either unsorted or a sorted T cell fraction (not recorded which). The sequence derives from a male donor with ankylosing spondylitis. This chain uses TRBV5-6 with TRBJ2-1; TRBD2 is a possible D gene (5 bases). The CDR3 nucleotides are TGTGCCAGCAGCTCAGATGGTGGGAGTATCCTTGATGAGCAGTTCTTC. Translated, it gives CASSSDGGSILDEQFF.